This TCR beta chain was sequenced in a study of T cells in Graves' hyperthyroidism and ophthalmopathy. Study background: The initial diagnosis was the point when peripheral blood was collected, ahead of any treatment. Study-level points and caveats: Most thyroid clonotypes that were expanded above 0.001 also turned up in blood.

Regions amplified from RNA transcripts were the TCR beta CDR3 regions. The HTBI primer set drove a first-round RT-PCR of the TCR CDR3. MiXCR, run by TCRdb on the multiplex PCR reads, gives a single entry per CDR3 protein. Here the sample spans around 690,000 distinct CDR3 sequences, about 18% being singletons. The CDR3 loop spans 13 amino acids. From germline, CDR1 is MGHRA and CDR2 YSYEKL. V was cut by 5 bases and J by 6 bases, with 14 bases left in between. The table lists this clonotype with a few counts. Its antigen remains unidentified. If no ophthalmopathy progression occurred within 18 months, Graves' hyperthyroidism was stable. The diagnostic basis comprised clinical symptoms, serum thyroxine and TRAb, thyroid ultrasound and orbital computed tomography.

The sequenced material came from blood. The gene calls are TRBV4-1 and TRBJ2-7; D might be TRBD1 (5 bases). The sequence was collected from a man aged 50 or older with Graves' hyperthyroidism. The CDR3 here is CASSYQWGIEQYF. The DNA for the CDR3 is TGCGCCAGCAGCTACCAATGGGGCATCGAGCAGTACTTC.